This T cell receptor (beta chain) is drawn from a study of cytotoxic CD8 clonotypes in ibrutinib-treated CLL. The overall study: Averaging across samples gave roughly 230,000 productive templates and roughly 100,000 productive rearrangements. Whole-study results and caveats: Treatment saw public clonotypes, which were uncommon, either contract or stay stable. Clonality went higher at ibrutinib response and then dropped back toward baseline at progression.

The ends were cut back, 7 bases at V and 6 bases at J, with 16 bases in the middle. The CDR3 runs 13 residues. As regards this clone: The antigen is undetermined.

Clones were read by immunoSEQ multiplex PCR, and TCRdb kept only the in-frame ones, dropping some. Among roughly 130,000 clones listed, under 95% were seen once. The chain combines TRBV6-7 with TRBJ2-7, with D perhaps TRBD2 (6 bases). TRBV6-7 is treated as an ORF (open reading frame) with a function not yet certain. Here the sequenced sample was PBMCs, taken after 12 months of ibrutinib treatment. The sequence was collected from a human donor with chronic lymphocytic leukemia. CDR3 residues: CASIPRPTSEQYF. The CDR3 DNA follows: TGTGCCAGCATCCCCCGTCCGACTAGCGAGCAGTACTTC.